This T cell receptor beta chain was retrieved from a study of blood T cell repertoires in COVID-19. Study context: Acute and convalescent COVID-19 samples came from the United States, Italy and Spain. PBMCs, B-cell-depleted T cells, or T cells were the source of the cDNA or gDNA that made up the material.

Per the authors' pipeline: By means of reference gene primer amplification, nucleated cell counts were estimated. Produced via immunoSEQ multiplex PCR; TCRdb's table is partial and in-frame only. From that table come the V and J calls and clone size; the DNA was used to work out D and trimming. Here the sample spans about 200,000 clones, about 88% being singletons. Germline CDR1 and CDR2: LNHDA and SQIVND (reference sequence). V lost 4 bases and J lost 0, with 13 bases in between. The CDR3 is 17 residues long. This clonotype was obtained from a man younger than 35 with active or convalescent COVID-19. The sample consisted of peripheral blood. The chain employs TRBV19 and TRBJ2-6; a possible D gene is TRBD1 (6 bases). Here the CDR3 reads CASSNRADHSGANVLTF. In DNA, the CDR3 is TGTGCCAGTAGTAACAGGGCGGATCACTCTGGGGCCAACGTCCTGACTTTC. Complete variable domain (other parts from reference TRBV19 and TRBJ2-6): DGGITQSPKYLFRKEGQNVTLSCEQNLNHDAMYWYRQDPGQGLRLIYYSQIVNDFQKGDIAEGYSVSREKKESFPLTVTSAQKNPTAFYLCASSNRADHSGANVLTFGAGSRLTVL.